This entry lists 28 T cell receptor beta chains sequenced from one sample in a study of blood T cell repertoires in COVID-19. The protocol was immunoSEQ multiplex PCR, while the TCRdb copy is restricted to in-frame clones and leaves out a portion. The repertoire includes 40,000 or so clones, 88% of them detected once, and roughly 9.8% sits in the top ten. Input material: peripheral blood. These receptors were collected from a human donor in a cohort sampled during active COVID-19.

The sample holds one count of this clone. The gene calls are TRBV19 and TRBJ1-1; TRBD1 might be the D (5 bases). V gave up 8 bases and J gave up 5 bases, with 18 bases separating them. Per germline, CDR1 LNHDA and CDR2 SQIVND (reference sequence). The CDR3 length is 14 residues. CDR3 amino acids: CASHFRASGTEAFF. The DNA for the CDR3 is TGTGCCAGTCATTTCCGGGCTTCAGGGACTGAAGCTTTCTTT.

The CDR3 is CATSRDTEGDTQYF. CDR3 DNA: TGTGCCACCAGCAGAGATACAGAGGGAGATACGCAGTATTTT. The V call is TRBV15, the J call TRBJ2-3, with D tentatively TRBD2 (5 bases). The ends were cut back, 0 bases at V and 5 bases at J, with 9 bases in the middle. This CDR3 is 14 amino acids long. Germline V gene sequence: CDR1 LNHNV, CDR2 YYDKDF (reference sequence).

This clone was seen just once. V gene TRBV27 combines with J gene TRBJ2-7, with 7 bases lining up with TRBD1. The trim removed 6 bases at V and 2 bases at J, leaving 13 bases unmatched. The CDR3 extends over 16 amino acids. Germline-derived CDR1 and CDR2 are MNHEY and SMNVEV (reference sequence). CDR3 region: CASSNKMGQTTYEQYF. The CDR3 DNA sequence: TGTGCCAGCAGCAATAAAATGGGACAGACAACCTACGAGCAGTACTTC.

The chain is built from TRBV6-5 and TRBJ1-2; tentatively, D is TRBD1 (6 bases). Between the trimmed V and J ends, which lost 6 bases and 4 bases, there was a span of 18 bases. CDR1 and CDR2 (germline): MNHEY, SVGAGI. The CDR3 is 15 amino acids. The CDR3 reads CASSTHPQGSYGYTF. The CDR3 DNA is TGTGCCAGCAGCACCCATCCACAGGGTAGCTATGGCTACACCTTC.

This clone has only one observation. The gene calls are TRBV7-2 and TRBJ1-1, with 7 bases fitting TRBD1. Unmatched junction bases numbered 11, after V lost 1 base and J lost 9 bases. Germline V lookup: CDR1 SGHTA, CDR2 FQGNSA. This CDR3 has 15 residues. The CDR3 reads CASSLDWASGQQAFF. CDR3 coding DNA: TGTGCCAGCAGCTTAGATTGGGCGTCGGGACAGCAAGCTTTCTTT.

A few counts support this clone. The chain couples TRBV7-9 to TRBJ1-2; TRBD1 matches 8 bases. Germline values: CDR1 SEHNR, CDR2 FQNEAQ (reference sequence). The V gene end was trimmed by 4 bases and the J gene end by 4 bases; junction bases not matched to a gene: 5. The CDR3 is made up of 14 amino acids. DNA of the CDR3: TGTGCCAGCAGCTCGACAGGGGTCGGCTATGGCTACACCTTC. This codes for CASSSTGVGYGYTF.

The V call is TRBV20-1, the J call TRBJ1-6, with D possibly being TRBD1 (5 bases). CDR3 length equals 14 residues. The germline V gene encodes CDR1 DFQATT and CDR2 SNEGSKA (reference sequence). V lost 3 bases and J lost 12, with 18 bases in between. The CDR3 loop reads CSASPTGRNGPLHF. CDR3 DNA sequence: TGCAGTGCTAGTCCCACAGGCCGCAATGGACCCCTCCACTTT.

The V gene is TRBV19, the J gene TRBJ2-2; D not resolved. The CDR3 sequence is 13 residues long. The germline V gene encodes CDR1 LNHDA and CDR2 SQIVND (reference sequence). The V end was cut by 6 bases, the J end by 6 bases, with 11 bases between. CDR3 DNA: TGTGCCAGTAGCATTCTAGGAGCCGGGGAGCTGTTTTTT. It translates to CASSILGAGELFF.

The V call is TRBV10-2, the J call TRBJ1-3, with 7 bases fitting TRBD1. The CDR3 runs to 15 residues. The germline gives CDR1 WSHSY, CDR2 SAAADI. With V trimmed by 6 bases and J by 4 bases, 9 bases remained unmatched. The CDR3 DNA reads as TGCGCCAGCAGCGGAGGGGACAGTAAAGGAAACACCATATATTTT. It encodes CASSGGDSKGNTIYF.

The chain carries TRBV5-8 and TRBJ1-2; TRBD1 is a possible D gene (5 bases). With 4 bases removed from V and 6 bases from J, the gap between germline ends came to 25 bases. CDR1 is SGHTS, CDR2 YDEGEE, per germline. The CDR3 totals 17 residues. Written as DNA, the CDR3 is TGTGCCAGCAGCCCCTACCGGCGGACACGGGGGGAGCATGGCTACACCTTC. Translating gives CASSPYRRTRGEHGYTF. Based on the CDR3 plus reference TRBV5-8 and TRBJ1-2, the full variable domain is EAGVTQSPTHLIKTRGQQATLRCSPISGHTSVYWYQQALGLGLQFLLWYDEGEERNRGNFPPRFSGRQFPNYSSELNVNALELEDSALYLCASSPYRRTRGEHGYTFGSGTRLTVV.

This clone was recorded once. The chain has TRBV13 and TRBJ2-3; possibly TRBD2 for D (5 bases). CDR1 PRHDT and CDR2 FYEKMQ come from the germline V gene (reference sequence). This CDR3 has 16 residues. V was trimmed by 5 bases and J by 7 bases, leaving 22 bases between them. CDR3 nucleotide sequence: TGTGCCAGCAGCCCGCCAAGGACTCTTACCAGAAATACGCAGTATTTT. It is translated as CASSPPRTLTRNTQYF.

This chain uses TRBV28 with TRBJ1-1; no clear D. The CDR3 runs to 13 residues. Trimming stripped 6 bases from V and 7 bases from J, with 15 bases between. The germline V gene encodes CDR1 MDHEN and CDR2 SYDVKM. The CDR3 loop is CASSETRSFEAFF. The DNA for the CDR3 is TGTGCCAGCAGCGAGACAAGGTCATTTGAAGCTTTCTTT.

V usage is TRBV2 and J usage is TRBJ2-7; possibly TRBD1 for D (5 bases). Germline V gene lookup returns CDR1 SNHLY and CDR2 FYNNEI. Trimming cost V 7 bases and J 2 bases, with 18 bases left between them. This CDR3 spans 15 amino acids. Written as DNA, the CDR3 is TGTGCCAGCACCCACGGCTCGGACACCGCCTACGAGCAGTACTTC. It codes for CASTHGSDTAYEQYF.

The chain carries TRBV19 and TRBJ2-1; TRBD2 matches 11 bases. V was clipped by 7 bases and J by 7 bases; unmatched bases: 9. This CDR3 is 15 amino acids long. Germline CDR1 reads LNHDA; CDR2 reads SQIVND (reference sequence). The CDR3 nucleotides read TGTGCCAGTACCCGAACTAGCGGGAGTCTTAATGAGCAGTTCTTC. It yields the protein CASTRTSGSLNEQFF.

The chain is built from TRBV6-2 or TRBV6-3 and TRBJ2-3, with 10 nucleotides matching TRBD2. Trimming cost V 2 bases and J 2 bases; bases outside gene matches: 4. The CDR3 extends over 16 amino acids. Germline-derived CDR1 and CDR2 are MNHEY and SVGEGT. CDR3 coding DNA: TGTGCCAGCAGTTACCTCCTAGCGGGGGCCACAGATACGCAGTATTTT. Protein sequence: CASSYLLAGATDTQYF.

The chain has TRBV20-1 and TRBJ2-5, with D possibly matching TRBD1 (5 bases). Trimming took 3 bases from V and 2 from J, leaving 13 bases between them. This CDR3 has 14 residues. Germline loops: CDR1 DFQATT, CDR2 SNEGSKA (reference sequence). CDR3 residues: CSASGRAPQETQYF. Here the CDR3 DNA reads TGCAGTGCTAGTGGCAGGGCACCGCAAGAGACCCAGTACTTC.

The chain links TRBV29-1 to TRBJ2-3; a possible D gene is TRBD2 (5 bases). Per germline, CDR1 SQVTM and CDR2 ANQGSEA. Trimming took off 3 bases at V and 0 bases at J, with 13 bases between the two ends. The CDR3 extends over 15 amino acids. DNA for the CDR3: TGCAGCGTTGATCATCGCGGGCCTAGCACAGATACGCAGTATTTT. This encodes CSVDHRGPSTDTQYF.

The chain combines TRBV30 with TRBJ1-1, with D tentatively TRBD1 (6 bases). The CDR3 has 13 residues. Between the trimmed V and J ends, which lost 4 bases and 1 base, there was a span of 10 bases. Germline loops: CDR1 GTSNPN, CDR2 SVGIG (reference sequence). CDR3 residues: CAWIGTKNTEAFF. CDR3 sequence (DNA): TGTGCCTGGATTGGGACAAAGAACACTGAAGCTTTCTTT.

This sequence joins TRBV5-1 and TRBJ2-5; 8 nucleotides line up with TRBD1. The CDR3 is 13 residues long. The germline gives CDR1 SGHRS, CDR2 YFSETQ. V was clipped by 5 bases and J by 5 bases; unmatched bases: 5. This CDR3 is CASRQQGVETQYF. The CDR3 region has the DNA TGCGCCAGCAGGCAACAGGGGGTTGAGACCCAGTACTTC.

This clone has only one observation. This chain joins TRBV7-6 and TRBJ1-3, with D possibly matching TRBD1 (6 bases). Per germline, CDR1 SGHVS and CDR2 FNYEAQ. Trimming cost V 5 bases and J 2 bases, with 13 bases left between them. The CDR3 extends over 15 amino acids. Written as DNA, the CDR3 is TGTGCCAGCAGCGTCGGGGGGGGGCCTGGAAACACCATATATTTT. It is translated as CASSVGGGPGNTIYF.

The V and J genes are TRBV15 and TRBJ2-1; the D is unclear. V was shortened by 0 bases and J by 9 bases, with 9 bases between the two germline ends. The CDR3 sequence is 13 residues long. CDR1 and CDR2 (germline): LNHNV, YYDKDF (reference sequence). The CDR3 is CATSRDRFIEQFF. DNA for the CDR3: TGTGCCACCAGCAGAGATCGGTTTATTGAGCAGTTCTTC.

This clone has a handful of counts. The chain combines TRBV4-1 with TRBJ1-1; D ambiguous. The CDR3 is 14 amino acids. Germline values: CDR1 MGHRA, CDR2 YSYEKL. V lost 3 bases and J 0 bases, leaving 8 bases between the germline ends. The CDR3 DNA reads TGCGCCAGCAGCCACGGGGAAGTGAACACTGAAGCTTTCTTT. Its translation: CASSHGEVNTEAFF.

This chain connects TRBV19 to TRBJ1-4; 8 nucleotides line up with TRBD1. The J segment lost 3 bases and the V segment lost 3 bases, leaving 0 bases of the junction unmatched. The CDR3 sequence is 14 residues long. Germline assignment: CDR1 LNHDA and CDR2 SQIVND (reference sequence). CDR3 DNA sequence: TGTGCCAGTAGTATGGACAGGGCTAATGAAAAACTGTTTTTT. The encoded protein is CASSMDRANEKLFF.

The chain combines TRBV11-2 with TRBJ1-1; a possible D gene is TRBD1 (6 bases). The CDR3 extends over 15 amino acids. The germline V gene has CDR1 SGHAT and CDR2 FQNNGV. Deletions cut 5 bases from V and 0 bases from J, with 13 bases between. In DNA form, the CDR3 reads TGTGCCAGCAGCGCTGGACAGATCATGAACACTGAAGCTTTCTTT. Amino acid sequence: CASSAGQIMNTEAFF.

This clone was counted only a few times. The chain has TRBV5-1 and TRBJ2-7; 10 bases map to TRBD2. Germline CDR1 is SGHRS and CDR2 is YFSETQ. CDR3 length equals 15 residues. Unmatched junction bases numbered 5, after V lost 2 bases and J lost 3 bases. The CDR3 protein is CASSLGLADIYEQYF. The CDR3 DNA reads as TGCGCCAGCAGCTTAGGACTAGCGGATATCTACGAGCAGTACTTC.

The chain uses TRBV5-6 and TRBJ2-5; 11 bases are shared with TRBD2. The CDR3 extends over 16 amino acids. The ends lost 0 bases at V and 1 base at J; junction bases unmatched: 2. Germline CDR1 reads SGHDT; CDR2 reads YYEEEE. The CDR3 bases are TGTGCCAGCAGCTTGGCGGGGACTAGCGGCCAAGAGACCCAGTACTTC. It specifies CASSLAGTSGQETQYF.

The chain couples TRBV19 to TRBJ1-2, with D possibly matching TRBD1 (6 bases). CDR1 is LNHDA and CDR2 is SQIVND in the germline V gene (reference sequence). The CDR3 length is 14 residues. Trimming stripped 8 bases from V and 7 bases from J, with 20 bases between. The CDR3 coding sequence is TGTGCCAGTGGTAGACAGGCACAACTGGGTGGCTACACCTTC. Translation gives CASGRQAQLGGYTF.

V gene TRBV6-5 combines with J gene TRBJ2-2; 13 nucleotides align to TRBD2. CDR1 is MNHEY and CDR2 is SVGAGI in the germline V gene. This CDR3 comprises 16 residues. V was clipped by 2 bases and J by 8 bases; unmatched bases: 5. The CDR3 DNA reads TGTGCCAGCAGTTACGCGGTGGGACTAGCGGGAGGGGAGCTGTTTTTT. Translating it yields CASSYAVGLAGGELFF.